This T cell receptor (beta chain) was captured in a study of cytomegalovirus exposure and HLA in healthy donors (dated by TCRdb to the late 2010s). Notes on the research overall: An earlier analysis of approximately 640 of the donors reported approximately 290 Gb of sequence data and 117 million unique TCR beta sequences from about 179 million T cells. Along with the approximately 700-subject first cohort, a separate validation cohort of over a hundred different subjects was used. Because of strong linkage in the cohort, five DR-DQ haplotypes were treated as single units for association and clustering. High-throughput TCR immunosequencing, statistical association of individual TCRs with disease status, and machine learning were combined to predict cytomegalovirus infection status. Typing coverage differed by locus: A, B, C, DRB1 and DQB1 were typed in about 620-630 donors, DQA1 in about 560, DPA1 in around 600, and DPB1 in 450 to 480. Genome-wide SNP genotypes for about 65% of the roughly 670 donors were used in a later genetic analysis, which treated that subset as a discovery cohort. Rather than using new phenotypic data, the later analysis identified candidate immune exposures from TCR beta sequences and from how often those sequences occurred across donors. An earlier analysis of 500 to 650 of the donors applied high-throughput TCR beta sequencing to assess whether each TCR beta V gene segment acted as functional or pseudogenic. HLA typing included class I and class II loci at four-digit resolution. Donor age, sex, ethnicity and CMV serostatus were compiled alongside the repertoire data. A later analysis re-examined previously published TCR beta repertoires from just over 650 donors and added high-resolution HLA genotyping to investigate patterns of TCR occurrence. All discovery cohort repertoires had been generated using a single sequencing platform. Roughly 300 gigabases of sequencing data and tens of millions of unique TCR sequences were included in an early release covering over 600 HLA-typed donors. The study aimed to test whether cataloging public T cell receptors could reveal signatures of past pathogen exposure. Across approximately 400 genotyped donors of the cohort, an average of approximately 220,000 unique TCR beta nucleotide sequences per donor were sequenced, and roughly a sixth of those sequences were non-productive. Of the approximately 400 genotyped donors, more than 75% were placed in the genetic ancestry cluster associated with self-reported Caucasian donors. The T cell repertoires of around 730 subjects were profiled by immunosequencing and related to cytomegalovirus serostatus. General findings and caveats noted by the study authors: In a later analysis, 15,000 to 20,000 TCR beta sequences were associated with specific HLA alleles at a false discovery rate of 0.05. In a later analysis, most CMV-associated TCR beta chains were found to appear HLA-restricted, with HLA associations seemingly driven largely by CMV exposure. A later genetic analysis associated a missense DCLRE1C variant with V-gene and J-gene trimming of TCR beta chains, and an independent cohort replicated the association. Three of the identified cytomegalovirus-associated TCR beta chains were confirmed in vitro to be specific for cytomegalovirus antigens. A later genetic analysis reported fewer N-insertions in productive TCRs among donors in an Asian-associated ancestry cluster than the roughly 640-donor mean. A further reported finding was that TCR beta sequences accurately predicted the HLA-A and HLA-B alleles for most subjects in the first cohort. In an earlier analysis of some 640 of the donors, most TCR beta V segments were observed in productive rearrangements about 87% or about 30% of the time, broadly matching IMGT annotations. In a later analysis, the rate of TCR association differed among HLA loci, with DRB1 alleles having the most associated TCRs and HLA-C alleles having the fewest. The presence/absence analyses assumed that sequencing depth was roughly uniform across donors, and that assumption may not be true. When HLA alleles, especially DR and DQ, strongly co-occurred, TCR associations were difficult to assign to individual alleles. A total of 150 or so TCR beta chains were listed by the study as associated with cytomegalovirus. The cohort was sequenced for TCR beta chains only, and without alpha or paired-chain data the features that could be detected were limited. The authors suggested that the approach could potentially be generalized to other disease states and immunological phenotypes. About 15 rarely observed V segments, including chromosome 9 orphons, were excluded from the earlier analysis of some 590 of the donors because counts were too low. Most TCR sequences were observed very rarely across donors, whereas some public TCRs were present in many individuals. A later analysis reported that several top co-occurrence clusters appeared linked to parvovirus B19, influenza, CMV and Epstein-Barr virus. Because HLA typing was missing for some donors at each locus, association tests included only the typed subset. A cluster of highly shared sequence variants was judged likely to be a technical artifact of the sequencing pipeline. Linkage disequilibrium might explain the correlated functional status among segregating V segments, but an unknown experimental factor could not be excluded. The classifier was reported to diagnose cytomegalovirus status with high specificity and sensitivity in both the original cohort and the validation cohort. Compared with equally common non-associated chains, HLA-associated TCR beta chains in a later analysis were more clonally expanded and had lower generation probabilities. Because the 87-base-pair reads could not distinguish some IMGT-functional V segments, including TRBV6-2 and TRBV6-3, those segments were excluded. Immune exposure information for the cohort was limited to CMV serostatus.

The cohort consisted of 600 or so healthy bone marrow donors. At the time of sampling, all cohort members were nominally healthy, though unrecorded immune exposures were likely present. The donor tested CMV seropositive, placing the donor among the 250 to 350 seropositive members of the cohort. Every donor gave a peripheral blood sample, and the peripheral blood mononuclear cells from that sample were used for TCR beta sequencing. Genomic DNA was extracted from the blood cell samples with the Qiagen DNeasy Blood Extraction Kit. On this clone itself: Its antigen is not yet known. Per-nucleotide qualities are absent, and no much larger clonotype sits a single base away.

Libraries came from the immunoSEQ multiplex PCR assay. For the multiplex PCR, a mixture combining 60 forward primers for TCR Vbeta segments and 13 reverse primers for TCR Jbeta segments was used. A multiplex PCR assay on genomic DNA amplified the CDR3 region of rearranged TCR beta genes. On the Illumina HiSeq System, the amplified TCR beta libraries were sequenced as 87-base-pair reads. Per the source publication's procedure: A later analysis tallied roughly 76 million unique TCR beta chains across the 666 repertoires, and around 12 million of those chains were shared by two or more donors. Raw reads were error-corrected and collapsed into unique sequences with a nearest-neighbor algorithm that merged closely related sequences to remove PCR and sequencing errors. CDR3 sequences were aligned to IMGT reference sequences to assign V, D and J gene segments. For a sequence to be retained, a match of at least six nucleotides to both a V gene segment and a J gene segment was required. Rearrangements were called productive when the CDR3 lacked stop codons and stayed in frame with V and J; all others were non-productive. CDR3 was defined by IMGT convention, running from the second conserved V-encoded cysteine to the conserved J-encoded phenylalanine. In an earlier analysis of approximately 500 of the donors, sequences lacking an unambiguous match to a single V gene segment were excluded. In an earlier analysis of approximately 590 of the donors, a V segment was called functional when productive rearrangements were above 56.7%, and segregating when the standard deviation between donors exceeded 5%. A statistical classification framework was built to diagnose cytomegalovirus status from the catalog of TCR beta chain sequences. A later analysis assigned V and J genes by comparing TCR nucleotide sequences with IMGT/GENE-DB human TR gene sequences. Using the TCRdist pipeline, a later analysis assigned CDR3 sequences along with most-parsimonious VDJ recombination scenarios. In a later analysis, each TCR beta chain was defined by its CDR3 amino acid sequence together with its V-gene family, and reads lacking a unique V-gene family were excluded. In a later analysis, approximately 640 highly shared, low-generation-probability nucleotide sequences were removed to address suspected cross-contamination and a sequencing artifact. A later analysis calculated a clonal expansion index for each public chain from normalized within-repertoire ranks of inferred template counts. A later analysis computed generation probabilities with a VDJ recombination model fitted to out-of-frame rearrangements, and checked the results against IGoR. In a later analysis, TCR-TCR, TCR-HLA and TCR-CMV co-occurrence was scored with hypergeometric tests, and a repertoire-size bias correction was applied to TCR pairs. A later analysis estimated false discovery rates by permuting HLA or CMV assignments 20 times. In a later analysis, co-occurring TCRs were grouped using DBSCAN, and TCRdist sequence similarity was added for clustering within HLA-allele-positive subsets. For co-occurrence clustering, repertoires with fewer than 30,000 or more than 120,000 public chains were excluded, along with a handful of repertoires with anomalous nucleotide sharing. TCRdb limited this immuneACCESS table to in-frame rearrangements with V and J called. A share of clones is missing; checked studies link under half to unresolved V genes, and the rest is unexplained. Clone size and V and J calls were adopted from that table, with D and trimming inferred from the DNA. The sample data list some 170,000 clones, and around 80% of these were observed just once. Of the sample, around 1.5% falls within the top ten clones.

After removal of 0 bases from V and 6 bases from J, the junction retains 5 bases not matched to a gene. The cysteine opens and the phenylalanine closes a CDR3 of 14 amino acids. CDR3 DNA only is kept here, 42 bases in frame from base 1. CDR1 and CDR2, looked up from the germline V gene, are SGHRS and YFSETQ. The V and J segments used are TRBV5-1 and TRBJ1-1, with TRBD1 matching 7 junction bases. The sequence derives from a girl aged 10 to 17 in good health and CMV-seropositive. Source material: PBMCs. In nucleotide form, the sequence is TGCGCCAGCAGCTTGGAGGGGGCGTTGGCTGAAGCTTTCTTT. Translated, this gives CASSLEGALAEAFF.